This T cell receptor (beta chain) was sequenced for a study of T cell repertoires in cytomegalovirus infection. Study outcomes and limitations: Dominant in the ex vivo response were TCR beta clonotypes restricted by HLA-C and specific for CMV.

Comments on this clonotype: The antigen remains unidentified.

TCRdb re-analysed the reads in MiXCR, keeping a single row per CDR3 protein. The sample carries hundreds of thousands of distinct CDR3 sequences, 9.6% recorded once. V was shortened by 5 bases and J by 0 bases, with 16 bases between the two germline ends. CDR3 length equals 15 residues. In germline, CDR1 is DFQATT, CDR2 SNEGSKA (reference sequence). The chain joins TRBV20-1 to TRBJ1-1; D perhaps matches TRBD1 (6 bases). This TCR was sampled from a human donor in good health (CMV status not recorded). Some clones in this sample may be carry-over from other donors' samples. Source material: PBMCs. The CDR3 coding sequence is TGCAGTGCTCCGAGGGGGGGGCACATGAACACTGAAGCTTTCTTT. It specifies CSAPRGGHMNTEAFF.